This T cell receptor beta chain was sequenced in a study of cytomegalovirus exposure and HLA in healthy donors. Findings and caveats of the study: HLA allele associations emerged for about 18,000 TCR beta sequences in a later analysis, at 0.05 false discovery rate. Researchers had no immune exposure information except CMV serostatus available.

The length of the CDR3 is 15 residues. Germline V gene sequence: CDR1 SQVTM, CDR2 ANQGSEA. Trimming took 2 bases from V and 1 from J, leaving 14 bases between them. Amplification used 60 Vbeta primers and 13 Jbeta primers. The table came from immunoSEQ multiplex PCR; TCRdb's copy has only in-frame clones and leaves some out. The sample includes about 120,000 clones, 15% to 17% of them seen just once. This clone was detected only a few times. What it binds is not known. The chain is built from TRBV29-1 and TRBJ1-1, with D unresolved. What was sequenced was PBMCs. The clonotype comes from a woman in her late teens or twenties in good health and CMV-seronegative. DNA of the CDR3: TGCAGCGTTGAACCCCTTCTTGGAGCGAACACTGAAGCTTTCTTT. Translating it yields CSVEPLLGANTEAFF.